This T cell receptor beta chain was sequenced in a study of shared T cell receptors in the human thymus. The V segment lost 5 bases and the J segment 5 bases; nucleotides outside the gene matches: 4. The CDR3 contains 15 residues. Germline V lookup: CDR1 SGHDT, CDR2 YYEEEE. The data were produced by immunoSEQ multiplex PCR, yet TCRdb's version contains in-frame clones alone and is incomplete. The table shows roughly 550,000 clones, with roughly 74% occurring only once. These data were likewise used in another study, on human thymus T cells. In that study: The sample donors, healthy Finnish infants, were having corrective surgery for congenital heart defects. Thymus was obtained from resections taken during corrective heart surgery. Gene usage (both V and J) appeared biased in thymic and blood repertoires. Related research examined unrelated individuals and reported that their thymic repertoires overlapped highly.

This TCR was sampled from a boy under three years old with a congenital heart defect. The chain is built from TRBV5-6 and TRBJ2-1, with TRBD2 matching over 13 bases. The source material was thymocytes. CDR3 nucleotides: TGTGCCAGCAGGACCGGGACTAGCGGGAACAATGAGCAGTTCTTC. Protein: CASRTGTSGNNEQFF.